This T cell receptor beta chain came from a study of blood T cell repertoires in COVID-19. About the research overall: Donors in the United States, Italy and Spain gave samples during acute or convalescent COVID-19. Sources were T cells, B-cell-depleted T cells, or PBMCs; the material itself was cDNA or gDNA.

J was trimmed by 4 bases and V by 4 bases; bases with no gene match: 8. From germline, CDR1 is SGDLS and CDR2 YYNGEE. The CDR3 has 16 amino acids. In the study's own analysis: Estimation of nucleated cell counts was performed using reference gene primer amplification. Produced via immunoSEQ multiplex PCR; TCRdb's table is partial and in-frame only. V and J calls and clone size are as listed in that table; D and trimming were resolved from the DNA. The data contain 80,000 or so clones, around four fifths of them singletons. The V call is TRBV9, the J call TRBJ1-3; 10 bases fit TRBD1. Sequenced: peripheral blood. This TCR was sampled from a human donor in a cohort sampled during active COVID-19. Here the CDR3 reads CASSLRQGASGNTIYF. Written as DNA, the CDR3 is TGTGCCAGCAGCCTACGACAGGGGGCCTCAGGAAACACCATATATTTT. The variable domain in full, with the rest retrieved from reference TRBV9 and TRBJ1-3, is DSGVTQTPKHLITATGQRVTLRCSPRSGDLSVYWYQQSLDQGLQFLIQYYNGEERAKGNILERFSAQQFPDLHSELNLSSLELGDSALYFCASSLRQGASGNTIYFGEGSWLTVV.